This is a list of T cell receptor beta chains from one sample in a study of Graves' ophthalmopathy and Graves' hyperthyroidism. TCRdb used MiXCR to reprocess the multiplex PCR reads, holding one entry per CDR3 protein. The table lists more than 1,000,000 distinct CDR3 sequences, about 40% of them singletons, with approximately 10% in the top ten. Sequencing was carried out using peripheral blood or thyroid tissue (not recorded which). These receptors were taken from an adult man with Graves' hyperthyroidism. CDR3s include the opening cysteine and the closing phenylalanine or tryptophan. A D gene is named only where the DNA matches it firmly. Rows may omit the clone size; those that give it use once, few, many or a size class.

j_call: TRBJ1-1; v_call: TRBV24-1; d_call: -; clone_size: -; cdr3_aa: CATSDLGTPNTEAFF; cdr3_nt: TGTGCCACCAGTGATTTAGGGACACCGAACACTGAAGCTTTCTTT
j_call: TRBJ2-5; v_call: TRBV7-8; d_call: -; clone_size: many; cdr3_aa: CASSRSRDGEETQYF; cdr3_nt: TGTGCCAGCAGCCGAAGCCGGGACGGCGAAGAGACCCAGTACTTC
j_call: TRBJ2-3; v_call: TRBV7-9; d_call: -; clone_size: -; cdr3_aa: CASSLGSEKWDTQYF; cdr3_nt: TGTGCCAGCAGCTTAGGGTCGGAGAAGTGGGATACGCAGTATTTT
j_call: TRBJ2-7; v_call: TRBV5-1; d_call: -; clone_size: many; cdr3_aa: CASSLGEGNYEQYF; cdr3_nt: TGCGCCAGCAGCTTGGGGGAAGGGAACTACGAGCAGTACTTC
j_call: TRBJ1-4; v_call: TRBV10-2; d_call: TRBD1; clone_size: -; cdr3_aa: CASSEPDRDDSEKLFF; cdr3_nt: TGCGCCAGCAGTGAGCCGGACAGGGACGATAGTGAAAAACTGTTTTTT
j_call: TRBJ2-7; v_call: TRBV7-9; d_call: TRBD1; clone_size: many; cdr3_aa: CASRTDRDYEQYF; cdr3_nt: TGTGCCAGCAGGACGGACAGGGACTACGAGCAGTACTTC
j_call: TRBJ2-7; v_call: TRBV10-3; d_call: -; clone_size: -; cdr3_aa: CAISEVSYYEQYF; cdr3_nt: TGTGCCATCAGTGAGGTCAGTTACTACGAGCAGTACTTC
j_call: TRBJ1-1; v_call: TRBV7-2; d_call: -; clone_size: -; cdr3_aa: CASSLAREGTEAFF; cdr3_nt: TGTGCCAGCAGCTTAGCGAGGGAAGGTACTGAAGCTTTCTTT
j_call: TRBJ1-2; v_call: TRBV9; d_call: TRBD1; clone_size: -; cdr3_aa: CASSYGQVNYGYTF; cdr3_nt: TGTGCCAGCAGCTACGGACAGGTCAACTATGGCTACACCTTC
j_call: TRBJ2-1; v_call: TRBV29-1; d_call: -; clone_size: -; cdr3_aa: CSVEGARTNEQFF; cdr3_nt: TGCAGCGTTGAAGGGGCCAGGACAAATGAGCAGTTCTTC
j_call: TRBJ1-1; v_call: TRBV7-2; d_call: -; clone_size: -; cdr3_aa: CASIEGLIAFF; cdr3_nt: TGTGCCAGCATCGAGGGCTTGATAGCTTTCTTT
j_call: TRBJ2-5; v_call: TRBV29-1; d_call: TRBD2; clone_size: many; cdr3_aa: CSVEGGIAGGFETQYF; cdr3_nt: TGCAGCGTTGAAGGAGGTATAGCGGGGGGATTTGAGACCCAGTACTTC
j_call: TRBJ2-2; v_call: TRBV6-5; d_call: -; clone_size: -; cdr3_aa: CASSYVWGAGELFF; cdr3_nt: TGTGCCAGCAGTTACGTCTGGGGCGCCGGGGAGCTGTTTTTT
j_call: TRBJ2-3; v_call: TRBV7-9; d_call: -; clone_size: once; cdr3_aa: CASSLAMGNTQYF; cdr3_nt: TGTGCCAGCAGCTTGGCGATGGGTAATACGCAGTATTTT
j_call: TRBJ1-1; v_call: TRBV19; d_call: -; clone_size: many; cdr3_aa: CASRVGPSTEAFF; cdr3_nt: TGTGCCAGTAGGGTCGGTCCCTCGACTGAAGCTTTCTTT
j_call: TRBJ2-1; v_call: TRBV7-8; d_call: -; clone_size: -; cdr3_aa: CASGSDTNEQFF; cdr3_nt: TGTGCCAGCGGCTCGGACACGAATGAGCAGTTCTTC
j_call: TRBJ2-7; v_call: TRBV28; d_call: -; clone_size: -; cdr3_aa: CASRVLADSYEQYF; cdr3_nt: TGTGCCAGCAGGGTCTTAGCGGATTCCTACGAGCAGTACTTC
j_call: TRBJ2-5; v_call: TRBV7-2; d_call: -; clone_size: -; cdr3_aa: CASSHEWGANQYF; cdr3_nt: TGCGCCAGCAGCCATGAGTGGGGGGCGAACCAGTACTTC
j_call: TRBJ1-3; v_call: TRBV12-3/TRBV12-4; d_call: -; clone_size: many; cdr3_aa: CASPPIARNTIYF; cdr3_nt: TGTGCCAGCCCTCCCATAGCACGAAACACCATATATTTT
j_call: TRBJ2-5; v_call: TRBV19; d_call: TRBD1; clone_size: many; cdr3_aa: CASSINQGATQETQYF; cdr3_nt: TGTGCCAGTAGTATCAATCAGGGGGCGACTCAAGAGACCCAGTACTTC
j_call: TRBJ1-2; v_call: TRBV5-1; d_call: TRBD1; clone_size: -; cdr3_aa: CASSLLGTGDGGHTF; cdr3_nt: TGTGCCAGCAGCTTGCTCGGGACAGGGGACGGTGGCCACACCTTC
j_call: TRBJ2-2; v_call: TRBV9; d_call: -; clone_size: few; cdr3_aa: CASGPYAGELFF; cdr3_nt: TGTGCCTCCGGTCCGTACGCCGGGGAGCTGTTTTTT
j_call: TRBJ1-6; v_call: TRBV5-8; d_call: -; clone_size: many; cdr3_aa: CASGRGLGSPLHF; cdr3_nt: TGTGCCAGCGGGAGGGGTTTGGGGTCACCCCTCCACTTT
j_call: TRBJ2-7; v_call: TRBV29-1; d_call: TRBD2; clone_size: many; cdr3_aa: CSVADTGTSGREQYF; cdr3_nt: TGCAGCGTTGCCGATACCGGGACTAGCGGGAGAGAGCAGTACTTC
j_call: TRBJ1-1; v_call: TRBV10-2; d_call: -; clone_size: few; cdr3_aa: CASSQERLWPTTEAFF; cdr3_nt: TGCGCCAGCAGCCAAGAAAGGCTATGGCCGACCACTGAAGCTTTCTTT